Below, 2 T cell receptor beta chains from the same sample are listed, as sequenced in a study of OX40 agonist ivuxolimab in advanced cancers. Clones were read by immunoSEQ multiplex PCR, and TCRdb kept only the in-frame ones, dropping some. The sample gives 35,000 to 50,000 clones, about four fifths of which show up once; 20% to 25% is in the top ten. Sequences were derived from CD4+ or CD8+ T cells sorted from blood, sampled in a trial of the OX40 agonist ivuxolimab. The source is an adult with an advanced solid tumor such as melanoma, head and neck, liver or kidney cancer.

The chain is built from TRBV27 and TRBJ2-7; TRBD1 agrees at 7 bases. Per the germline V gene, CDR1 is MNHEY and CDR2 is SMNVEV (reference sequence). The ends lost 5 bases at V and 6 bases at J; junction bases unmatched: 4. CDR3 length equals 12 residues. For the CDR3, the DNA is TGTGCCAGCAGTCCCAACAGGGGCGAGCAGTACTTC. The encoded protein is CASSPNRGEQYF.

The V gene is TRBV5-4, the J gene TRBJ2-5; 7 bases are a match to TRBD1. V lost 2 bases to trimming and J lost 5 bases; unmatched junction nucleotides: 3. Germline values: CDR1 SGHNT, CDR2 YYREEE (reference sequence). This CDR3 region has 13 residues. CDR3 bases: TGTGCCAGCAGCTTAGACAGGGAGGAGACCCAGTACTTC. Protein product: CASSLDREETQYF.